The 4 T cell receptor beta chains in this list originate from one sample, sequenced in a study of T cells in localized non-small cell lung cancer. Some clones are missing from TCRdb's copy, which holds only in-frame ones; the method was immunoSEQ multiplex PCR. The sample contains roughly 27,000 clones, roughly 91% of which appear only once. The material sequenced was peripheral blood, taken before any cancer treatment. These receptors were taken from a woman aged 35 to 70 with stage I lung adenocarcinoma.

The chain is built from TRBV7-3 and TRBJ2-1; TRBD2 agrees at 8 bases. Germline CDR1 SGHTA, CDR2 FQGTGA. V was clipped by 6 bases and J by 7 bases; unmatched bases: 8. The CDR3 contains 14 residues. In DNA, the CDR3 is TGTGCCAGCAGTCGAGCGGGAGTGGGGAATGAGCAGTTCTTC. It specifies CASSRAGVGNEQFF.

The chain couples TRBV11-3 to TRBJ2-5; D might be TRBD1 or TRBD2, each matching 5 bases. The CDR3 consists of 14 residues. CDR1 and CDR2 (germline): SGHNT, YENEEA. V shed 5 bases and J shed 1 base, with 11 bases lying between them. CDR3 region: CASSRGRFQETQYF. The CDR3, as DNA: TGTGCCAGCAGCAGGGGACGGTTCCAAGAGACCCAGTACTTC.

As DNA, the CDR3 is TGTGCCATCAGAAGTGACAGGGGATTAATGAACACTGAAGCTTTCTTT. Amino acid sequence: CAIRSDRGLMNTEAFF. The chain carries TRBV10-3 and TRBJ1-1; 8 nucleotides align to TRBD1. Germline CDR1 reads ENHRY; CDR2 reads SYGVKD. V lost 6 bases and J lost 0; bases outside the gene matches: 9. The CDR3 loop spans 16 amino acids.

The chain recombines TRBV7-2 with TRBJ1-2; tentatively, D is TRBD1 (5 bases). CDR3 length: 14 residues. V lost 6 bases to trimming and J lost 5 bases, with 16 bases between them. Germline V gene lookup returns CDR1 SGHTA and CDR2 FQGNSA. The CDR3 spells CASSTGTGNYGYTF. CDR3 coding DNA: TGTGCCAGCAGTACCGGGACGGGAAATTATGGCTACACCTTC.